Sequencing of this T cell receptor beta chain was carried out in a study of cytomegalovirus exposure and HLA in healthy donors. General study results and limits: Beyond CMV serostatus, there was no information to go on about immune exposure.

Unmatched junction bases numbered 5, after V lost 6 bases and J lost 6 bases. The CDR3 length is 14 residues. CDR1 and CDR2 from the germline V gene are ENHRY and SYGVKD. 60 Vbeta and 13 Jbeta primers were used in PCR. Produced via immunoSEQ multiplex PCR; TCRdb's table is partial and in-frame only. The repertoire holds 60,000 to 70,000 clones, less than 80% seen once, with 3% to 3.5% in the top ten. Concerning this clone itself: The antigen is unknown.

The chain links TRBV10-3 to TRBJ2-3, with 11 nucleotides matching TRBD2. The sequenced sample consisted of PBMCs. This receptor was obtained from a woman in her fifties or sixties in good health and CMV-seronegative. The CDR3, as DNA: TGTGCCATCAGATTAGCGGGAGGGGAGGATACGCAGTATTTT. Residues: CAIRLAGGEDTQYF.